This TCR beta chain comes out of a study of blood T cell repertoires in COVID-19. The wider study: Acute and convalescent COVID-19 samples came from the United States, Italy and Spain. PBMCs, B-cell-depleted T cells, or T cells provided the cDNA or gDNA that made up the material.

V shed 7 bases, J shed 2 bases, and the junction held 9 bases outside the gene matches. Germline CDR1 MNHEY, CDR2 SVGAGI. The CDR3 covers 15 residues. As originally analysed: Amplification of reference gene primers provided the estimated nucleated cell counts. The table came from immunoSEQ multiplex PCR; TCRdb's copy has only in-frame clones and leaves some out. From that table come the V and J calls and clone size; the DNA was used to work out D and trimming. Of roughly 250,000 clones in the sample, about 70% were seen once. The V gene is TRBV6-5, the J gene TRBJ1-2, with TRBD1 identical over 8 bases. The sequence derives from a woman older than 75 with acute or convalescent COVID-19. Input material: peripheral blood. The CDR3 protein is CASKERYRGNYGYTF. CDR3 sequence (DNA): TGTGCCAGCAAAGAAAGATACAGGGGGAACTATGGCTACACCTTC.